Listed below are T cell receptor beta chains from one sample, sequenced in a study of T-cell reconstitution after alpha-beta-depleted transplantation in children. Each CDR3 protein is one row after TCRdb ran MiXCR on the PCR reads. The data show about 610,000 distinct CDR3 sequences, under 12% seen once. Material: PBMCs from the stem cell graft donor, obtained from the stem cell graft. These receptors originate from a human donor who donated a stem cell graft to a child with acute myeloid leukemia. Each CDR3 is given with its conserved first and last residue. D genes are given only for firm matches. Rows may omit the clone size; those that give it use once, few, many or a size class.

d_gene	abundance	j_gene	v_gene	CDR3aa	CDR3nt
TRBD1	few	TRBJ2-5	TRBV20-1	CSARVLGQGAKTQYF	TGCAGTGCTAGAGTGCTAGGACAGGGGGCAAAGACCCAGTACTTC
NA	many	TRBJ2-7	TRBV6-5	CASSYSGYYEQYF	TGTGCCAGCAGTTACTCCGGCTACTACGAGCAGTACTTC
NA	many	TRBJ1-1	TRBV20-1	CSARIGAPEAFF	TGCAGTGCTAGGATTGGAGCCCCTGAAGCTTTCTTT
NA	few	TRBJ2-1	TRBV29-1	CSVGGVNEQFF	TGCAGCGTTGGGGGGGTCAATGAGCAGTTCTTC
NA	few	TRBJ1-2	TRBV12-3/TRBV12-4	CASTNRGLGNYGYTF	TGTGCCAGCACTAACCGGGGGCTGGGGAACTATGGCTACACCTTC
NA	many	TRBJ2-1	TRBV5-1	CASSREVNNEQFF	TGCGCCAGCTCCCGCGAGGTCAACAATGAGCAGTTCTTC
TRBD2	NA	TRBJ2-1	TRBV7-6	CASSSPVGGSFNEQFF	TGTGCCAGCAGCTCCCCGGTGGGCGGGAGTTTCAATGAGCAGTTCTTC
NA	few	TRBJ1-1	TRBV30	CAWRGGAGNTEAFF	TGTGCCTGGAGGGGGGGCGCCGGGAACACTGAAGCTTTCTTT
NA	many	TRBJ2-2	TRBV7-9	CASSPSRDPNTGELFF	TGTGCCAGCAGCCCATCCAGGGATCCGAACACCGGGGAGCTGTTTTTT
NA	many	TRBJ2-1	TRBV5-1	CASSYNNEQFF	TGCGCCAGCAGCTATAACAATGAGCAGTTCTTC
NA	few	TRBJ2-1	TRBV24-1	CATSDLNNNEQFF	TGTGCCACCAGTGACCTGAATAACAATGAGCAGTTCTTC
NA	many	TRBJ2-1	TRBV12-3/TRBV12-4	CASSLSLAYNEQFF	TGTGCCAGCAGTTTATCACTAGCCTACAATGAGCAGTTCTTC